Shown below are 6 T cell receptor beta chains from a single sample sequenced in a study of cytomegalovirus exposure and HLA in healthy donors. Data came from immunoSEQ multiplex PCR; TCRdb stores just in-frame clones and leaves some out. The sample has about 180,000 clones, around nine tenths seen once; the top ten hold under 3.5%. Sequences were obtained from PBMCs. The source is a man aged 18 to 29 in good health and CMV-seropositive.

This sequence joins TRBV6-5 and TRBJ2-4, with 7 bases matching TRBD1. Germline CDR1 is MNHEY and CDR2 is SVGAGI. The CDR3 consists of 14 residues. Trimming at V came to 2 bases and at J to 6 bases, leaving 4 bases not matched to a gene. The CDR3 sequence is CASSYGTEGNIQYF. CDR3 bases: TGTGCCAGCAGTTACGGGACAGAGGGAAACATTCAGTACTTC.

The J gene is TRBJ2-7, the V gene TRBV6-5; 12 positions agree with TRBD1. The CDR3 runs 15 residues. J was trimmed by 4 bases and V by 4 bases; bases with no gene match: 5. Germline CDR1 is MNHEY and CDR2 is SVGAGI. The CDR3: CASSSGTGGLYEQYF. As DNA, the CDR3 is TGTGCCAGCAGTTCCGGGACAGGGGGCCTGTACGAGCAGTACTTC.

The chain has TRBV5-6 and TRBJ2-3; 9 bases line up with TRBD2. The CDR3 covers 16 residues. Unmatched junction bases numbered 10, after V lost 3 bases and J lost 5 bases. Germline CDR1 reads SGHDT; CDR2 reads YYEEEE. For the CDR3, the DNA is TGTGCCAGCAGCTCAATAGCGGGGGCAGCGGAAGATACGCAGTATTTT. As protein: CASSSIAGAAEDTQYF.

This clone was detected only once. The chain has TRBV27 and TRBJ2-5, with D uncertain. The CDR3 loop spans 14 amino acids. Trimming shortened V by 2 bases and J by 5 bases, and 12 bases separated the two germline ends. Germline-derived CDR1 and CDR2 are MNHEY and SMNVEV (reference sequence). DNA of the CDR3: TGTGCCAGCAGTTTAATACCGTCCGAGGAGACCCAGTACTTC. Encoded protein: CASSLIPSEETQYF.

V usage is TRBV7-9 and J usage is TRBJ2-5, with 7 positions matching TRBD1. V was clipped by 5 bases and J by 1 base; unmatched bases: 4. CDR3 length: 14 residues. CDR1 is SEHNR and CDR2 is FQNEAQ in the germline V gene (reference sequence). The CDR3 DNA sequence: TGTGCCAGCAGCCAGACAGGGAGCCAAGAGACCCAGTACTTC. It specifies CASSQTGSQETQYF.

This chain joins TRBV10-3 and TRBJ2-5; D is possibly TRBD1 (6 bases). The CDR3 is 15 amino acids. V lost 10 bases and J lost 0, with 18 bases in between. Germline CDR1 is ENHRY and CDR2 is SYGVKD. The CDR3 DNA sequence: TGTGCCACTAAACTGGGACACCAATACCAAGAGACCCAGTACTTC. Its protein product is CATKLGHQYQETQYF.